This TCR beta chain was profiled in a study of blood T cell repertoires in COVID-19. Study as a whole: The study drew acute and convalescent COVID-19 samples from the United States, Italy and Spain. In each case, the material was cDNA or gDNA derived from T cells, B-cell-depleted T cells, or PBMCs.

V was cut by 5 bases and J by 5 bases, with 9 bases left in between. Germline V gene lookup returns CDR1 MDHEN and CDR2 SYDVKM. CDR3 size: 12 residues. Donors of Cohort 3 who recovered were those that had two negative PCRs, clearance, or symptom resolution. The table came from immunoSEQ multiplex PCR; TCRdb's copy has only in-frame clones and leaves some out. The data show about 320,000 clones, with about 89% seen just once and roughly 5.2% held by the top ten. This receptor was taken from a man in his sixties who had recovered from COVID-19. The sequencing input was PBMCs or T cells enriched from blood (not recorded which). The chain combines TRBV28 with TRBJ2-5; weak D call: TRBD2 (6 bases). CDR3: CASSVSGETQYF. CDR3 DNA sequence: TGTGCCAGCAGTGTGAGCGGGGAGACCCAGTACTTC.